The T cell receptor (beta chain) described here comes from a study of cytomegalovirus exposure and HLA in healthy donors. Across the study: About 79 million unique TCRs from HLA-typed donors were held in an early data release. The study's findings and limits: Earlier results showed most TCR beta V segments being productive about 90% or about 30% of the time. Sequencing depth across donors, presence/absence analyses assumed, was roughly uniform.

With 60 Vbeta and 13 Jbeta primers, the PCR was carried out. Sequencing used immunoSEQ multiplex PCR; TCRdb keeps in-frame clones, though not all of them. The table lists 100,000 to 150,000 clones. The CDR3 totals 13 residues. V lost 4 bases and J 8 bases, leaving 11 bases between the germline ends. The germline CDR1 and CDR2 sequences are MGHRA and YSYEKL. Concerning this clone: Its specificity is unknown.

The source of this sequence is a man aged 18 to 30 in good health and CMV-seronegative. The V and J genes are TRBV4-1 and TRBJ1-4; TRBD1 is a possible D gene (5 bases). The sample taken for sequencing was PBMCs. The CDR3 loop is CASSLRQLEKLFF. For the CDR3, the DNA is TGCGCCAGCAGCCTACGACAGCTGGAAAAACTGTTTTTT.